The 10 T cell receptor beta chains below come from one sample, sequenced in a study of blood T cell repertoires in COVID-19. Clones were read by immunoSEQ multiplex PCR, and TCRdb kept only the in-frame ones, dropping some. The profile shows approximately 350,000 clones, roughly nine tenths of them singletons. Sequencing was performed on PBMCs or T cells enriched from blood (not recorded which). These receptors originate from a man younger than 35 who had recovered from COVID-19.

The CDR3 DNA sequence: TGTGCCAGAAGCTCTTTCCATCTCCCGCAGTATACTGGAAACACCATATATTTT. It yields the protein CARSSFHLPQYTGNTIYF. V and J are TRBV5-3 and TRBJ1-3, with D hard to call. TRBV5-3 carries the ORF label, with uncertain function. V was cut by 3 bases and J by 2 bases, with 21 bases left in between. This CDR3 contains 18 residues.

This chain joins TRBV5-4 and TRBJ2-5; tentatively, D is TRBD1 (6 bases). The V gene's germline CDR1 is SGHNT and CDR2 YYREEE (reference sequence). Trimming stripped 1 base from V and 2 bases from J, with 12 bases between. The CDR3 covers 15 residues. CDR3 in DNA: TGTGCCAGCAGCTTGAGGACAGCTAGTCAAGAGACCCAGTACTTC. Translation gives CASSLRTASQETQYF.

The V and J genes are TRBV2 and TRBJ1-1, with TRBD1 as a possible D gene (6 bases). This CDR3 region has 13 residues. V was pared by 4 bases and J by 9 bases, with 15 bases between. Germline CDR1 reads SNHLY; CDR2 reads FYNNEI. CDR3 protein: CASSAPGQLKAFF. DNA for the CDR3: TGTGCCAGCAGTGCCCCTGGACAGCTGAAAGCTTTCTTT.

The rearrangement links TRBV7-2 to TRBJ2-4; D unresolved. V gave up 5 bases and J gave up 0 bases, with 14 bases separating them. The CDR3 consists of 16 residues. The germline V gene encodes CDR1 SGHTA and CDR2 FQGNSA. As DNA, the CDR3 is TGTGCCAGCAGCCCACAAACTATTGTAGCCAAAAACATTCAGTACTTC. This sequence encodes CASSPQTIVAKNIQYF.

This clone was seen a handful of times. V is TRBV11-3 and J is TRBJ2-2; a weak D match, TRBD1 (6 bases). V lost 5 bases and J lost 0, with 13 bases in between. This CDR3 region has 16 residues. Germline V gene data show CDR1 as SGHNT and CDR2 as YENEEA. For the CDR3, the DNA is TGTGCCAGCAGCCCGGCCGGGACACCGAACACCGGGGAGCTGTTTTTT. It encodes CASSPAGTPNTGELFF.

The genes are TRBV6-1 and TRBJ1-1; D remains ambiguous. The length of the CDR3 is 14 residues. CDR1 and CDR2 (germline): MNHNS, SASEGT. The V gene lost 1 base and the J gene lost 5 bases, with 11 bases spanning the gap. The CDR3 coding sequence is TGTGCCAGCAGTGAAGTTAGGAGGGAAACTGAAGCTTTCTTT. As protein: CASSEVRRETEAFF.

CDR3 DNA sequence: TGTGCCAGCAGCTCCACAGGGTTCTCTGGAAACACCATATATTTT. Translating it yields CASSSTGFSGNTIYF. V usage is TRBV7-9 and J usage is TRBJ1-3; tentatively, D is TRBD1 (6 bases). Trimming took off 4 bases at V and 0 bases at J, with 10 bases between the two ends. This CDR3 has 15 residues. The germline V gene has CDR1 SEHNR and CDR2 FQNEAQ (reference sequence).

The table lists this clone with a count of one. The chain uses TRBV4-1 and TRBJ2-3; TRBD1 might be the D (6 bases). The CDR3 is 16 residues long. Trimming took 1 base from V and 4 from J, leaving 15 bases between them. CDR1 and CDR2 (germline): MGHRA, YSYEKL. The CDR3 coding sequence is TGCGCCAGCAGCCAAGTGGTAGGGGGTCAGGCAGATACGCAGTATTTT. Translating gives CASSQVVGGQADTQYF.

V and J are TRBV12-3 or TRBV12-4 and TRBJ2-5, with D unclear. Trimming cost V 6 bases and J 3 bases, with 11 bases left between them. The CDR3 has 13 residues. The CDR3: CASRGTSKETQYF. CDR3 sequence (DNA): TGTGCCAGCAGGGGCACGAGCAAAGAGACCCAGTACTTC.

The chain uses TRBV7-2 and TRBJ1-6, with D maybe TRBD1 (6 bases). The CDR3 is 14 residues long. Trimming removed 4 bases from V and 10 bases from J, with 14 bases in between. Germline assignment: CDR1 SGHTA and CDR2 FQGNSA. Here the CDR3 reads CASSYGQLRSPLHF. In DNA form, the CDR3 reads TGTGCCAGCAGCTATGGACAGTTAAGATCACCCCTCCACTTT. Complete variable domain (other parts from reference TRBV7-2 and TRBJ1-6): GAGVSQSPSNKVTEKGKDVELRCDPISGHTALYWYRQSLGQGLEFLIYFQGNSAPDKSGLPSDRFSAERTGGSVSTLTIQRTQQEDSAVYLCASSYGQLRSPLHFGNGTRLTVT.